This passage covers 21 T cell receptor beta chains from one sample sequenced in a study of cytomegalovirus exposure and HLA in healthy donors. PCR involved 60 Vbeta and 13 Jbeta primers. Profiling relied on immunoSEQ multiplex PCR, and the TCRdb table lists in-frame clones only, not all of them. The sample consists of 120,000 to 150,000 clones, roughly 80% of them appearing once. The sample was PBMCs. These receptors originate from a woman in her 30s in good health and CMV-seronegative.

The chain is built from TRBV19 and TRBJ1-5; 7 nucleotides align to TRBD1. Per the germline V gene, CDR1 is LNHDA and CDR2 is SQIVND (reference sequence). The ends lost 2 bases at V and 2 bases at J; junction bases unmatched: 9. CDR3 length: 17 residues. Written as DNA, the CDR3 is TGTGCCAGTAGTATAATCGACAGGGTTAGAGGCAATCAGCCCCAGCATTTT. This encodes CASSIIDRVRGNQPQHF.

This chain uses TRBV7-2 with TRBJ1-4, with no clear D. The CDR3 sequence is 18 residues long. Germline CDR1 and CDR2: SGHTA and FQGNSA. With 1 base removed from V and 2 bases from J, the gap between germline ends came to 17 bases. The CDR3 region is CASSLESMAGWTNEKLFF. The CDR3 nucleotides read TGTGCCAGCAGCTTAGAATCAATGGCGGGATGGACTAATGAAAAACTGTTTTTT.

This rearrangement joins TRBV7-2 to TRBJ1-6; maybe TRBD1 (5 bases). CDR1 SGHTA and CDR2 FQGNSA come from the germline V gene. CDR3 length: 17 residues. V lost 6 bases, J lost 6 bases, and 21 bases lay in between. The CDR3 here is CASSLNVVGLSNSPLHF. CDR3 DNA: TGTGCCAGCAGTTTGAACGTGGTGGGACTTTCTAATTCACCCCTCCACTTT.

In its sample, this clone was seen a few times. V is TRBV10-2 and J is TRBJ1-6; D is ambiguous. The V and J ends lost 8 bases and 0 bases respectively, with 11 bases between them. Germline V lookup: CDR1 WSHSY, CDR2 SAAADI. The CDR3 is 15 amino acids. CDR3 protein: CASFGSSSYNSPLHF. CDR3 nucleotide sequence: TGCGCCAGCTTTGGTTCCAGCTCCTATAATTCACCCCTCCACTTT.

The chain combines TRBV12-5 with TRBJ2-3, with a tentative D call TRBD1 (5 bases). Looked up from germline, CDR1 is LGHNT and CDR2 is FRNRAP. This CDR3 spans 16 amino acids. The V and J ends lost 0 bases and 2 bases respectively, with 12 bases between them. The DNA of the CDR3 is TGTGCTAGTGGTTTGGTCCCGACAGCTATCACAGATACGCAGTATTTT. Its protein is CASGLVPTAITDTQYF. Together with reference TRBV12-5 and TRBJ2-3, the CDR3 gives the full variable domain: DARVTQTPRHKVTEMGQEVTMRCQPILGHNTVFWYRQTMMQGLELLAYFRNRAPLDDSGMPKDRFSAEMPDATLATLKIQPSEPRDSAVYFCASGLVPTAITDTQYFGPGTRLTVL.

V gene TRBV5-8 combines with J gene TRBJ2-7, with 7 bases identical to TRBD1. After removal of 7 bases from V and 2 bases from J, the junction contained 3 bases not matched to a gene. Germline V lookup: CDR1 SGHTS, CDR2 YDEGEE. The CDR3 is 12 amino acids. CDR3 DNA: TGTGCCAGCTTTACAGGGGCCTACGAGCAGTACTTC. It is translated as CASFTGAYEQYF.

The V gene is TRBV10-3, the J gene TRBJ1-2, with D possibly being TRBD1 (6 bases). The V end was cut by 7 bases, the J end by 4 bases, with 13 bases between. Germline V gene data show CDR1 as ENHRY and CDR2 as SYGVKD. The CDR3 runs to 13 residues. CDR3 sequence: CAIKQGLGYGYTF. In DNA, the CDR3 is TGTGCCATCAAGCAGGGGCTCGGCTATGGCTACACCTTC.

As DNA, the CDR3 is TGTGCCAGCAGACCTCAAGGACAGGGTCCTGAAGCTTTCTTT. This codes for CASRPQGQGPEAFF. The gene calls are TRBV6-6 and TRBJ1-1; 8 bases align to TRBD1. V shed 6 bases and J 6 bases; nucleotides not matched to a gene: 9. Germline CDR1 reads MNHNY; CDR2 reads SVGAGI (reference sequence). This CDR3 contains 14 residues.

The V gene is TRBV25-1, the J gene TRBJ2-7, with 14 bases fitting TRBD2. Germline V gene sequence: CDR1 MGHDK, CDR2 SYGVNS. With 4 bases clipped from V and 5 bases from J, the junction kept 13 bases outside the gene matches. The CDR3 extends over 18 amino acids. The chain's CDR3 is CASSGEFGTSGRRNEQYF. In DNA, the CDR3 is TGTGCCAGCAGTGGCGAATTTGGGACTAGCGGGAGACGGAACGAGCAGTACTTC.

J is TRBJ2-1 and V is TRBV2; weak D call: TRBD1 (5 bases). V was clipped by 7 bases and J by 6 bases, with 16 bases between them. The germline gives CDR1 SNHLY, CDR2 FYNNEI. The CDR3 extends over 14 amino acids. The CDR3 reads CASIANSGRNEQFF. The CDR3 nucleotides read TGTGCCAGCATTGCGAACTCAGGGCGCAATGAGCAGTTCTTC.

The CDR3 protein is CATPRERGLPETQYF. CDR3 bases: TGTGCCACCCCACGTGAGCGGGGGCTCCCGGAGACCCAGTACTTC. This chain joins TRBV21-1 and TRBJ2-5; the table's TRBD2 call for D was not verified on the DNA. TRBV21-1 is recorded as a pseudogene. The CDR3 is 15 residues long.

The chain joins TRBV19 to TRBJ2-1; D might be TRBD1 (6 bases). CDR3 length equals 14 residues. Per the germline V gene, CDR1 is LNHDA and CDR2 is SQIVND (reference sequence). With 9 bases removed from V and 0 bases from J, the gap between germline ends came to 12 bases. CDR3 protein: CASRGGYSYNEQFF. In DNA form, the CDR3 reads TGTGCCAGCCGAGGGGGTTACTCCTACAATGAGCAGTTCTTC. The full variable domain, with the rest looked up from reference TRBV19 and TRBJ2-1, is DGGITQSPKYLFRKEGQNVTLSCEQNLNHDAMYWYRQDPGQGLRLIYYSQIVNDFQKGDIAEGYSVSREKKESFPLTVTSAQKNPTAFYLCASRGGYSYNEQFFGPGTRLTVL.

The DNA of the CDR3 is TGTGCCATCAGTGACGGACTAGCGGGAGCAGATACGCAGTATTTT. Its translation is CAISDGLAGADTQYF. The rearrangement uses TRBV10-3 and TRBJ2-3; 13 positions agree with TRBD2. This CDR3 has 15 residues. Germline assignment: CDR1 ENHRY and CDR2 SYGVKD. Losses at the gene ends were 3 bases for V and 4 bases for J; bases not matched to a gene: 1.

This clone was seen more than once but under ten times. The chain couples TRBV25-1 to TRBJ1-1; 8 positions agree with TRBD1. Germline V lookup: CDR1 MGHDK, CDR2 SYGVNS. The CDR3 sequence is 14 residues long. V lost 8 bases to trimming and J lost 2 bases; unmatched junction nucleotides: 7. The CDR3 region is CASSATGGNTEAFF. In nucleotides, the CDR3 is TGTGCCAGCTCCGCAACAGGGGGAAACACTGAAGCTTTCTTT.

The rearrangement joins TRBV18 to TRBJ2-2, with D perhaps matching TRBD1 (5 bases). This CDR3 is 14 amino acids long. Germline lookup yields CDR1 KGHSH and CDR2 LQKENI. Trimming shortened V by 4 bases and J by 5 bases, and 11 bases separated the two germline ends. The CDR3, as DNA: TGTGCCAGCTCACGGGCGAAGGGGACCGGGGAGCTGTTTTTT. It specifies CASSRAKGTGELFF.

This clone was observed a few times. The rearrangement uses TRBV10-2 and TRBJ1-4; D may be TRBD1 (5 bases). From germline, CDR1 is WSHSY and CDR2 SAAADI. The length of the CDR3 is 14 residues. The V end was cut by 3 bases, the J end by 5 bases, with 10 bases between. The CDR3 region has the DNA TGCGCCAGCAGTGACAGGGCCTCCAATGAAAAACTGTTTTTT. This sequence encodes CASSDRASNEKLFF.

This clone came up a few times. The CDR3 reads CASSLDRQVGKLFF. In DNA, the CDR3 is TGCGCCAGCAGCCTGGACAGGCAGGTGGGAAAACTGTTTTTT. The rearrangement uses TRBV4-3 and TRBJ1-4; 7 positions match TRBD1. The CDR3 runs to 14 residues. V was pared by 4 bases and J by 10 bases, with 9 bases of the junction left unmatched. Germline values: CDR1 LGHNA, CDR2 YSLEER.

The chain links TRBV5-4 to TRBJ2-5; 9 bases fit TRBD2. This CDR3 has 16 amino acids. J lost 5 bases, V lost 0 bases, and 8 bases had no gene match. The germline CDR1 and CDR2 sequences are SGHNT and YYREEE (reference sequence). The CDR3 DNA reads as TGTGCCAGCAGCTTGGGAGGCGGGAGGGCCGTCGAGACCCAGTACTTC. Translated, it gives CASSLGGGRAVETQYF. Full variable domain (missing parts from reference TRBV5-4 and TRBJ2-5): ETGVTQSPTHLIKTRGQQVTLRCSSQSGHNTVSWYQQALGQGPQFIFQYYREEENGRGNFPPRFSGLQFPNYSSELNVNALELDDSALYLCASSLGGGRAVETQYFGPGTRLLVL.

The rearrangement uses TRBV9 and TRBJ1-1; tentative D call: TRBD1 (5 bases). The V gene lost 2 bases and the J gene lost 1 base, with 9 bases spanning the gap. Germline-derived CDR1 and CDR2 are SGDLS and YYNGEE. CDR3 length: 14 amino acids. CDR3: CASSVATGNTEAFF. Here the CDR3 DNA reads TGTGCCAGCAGCGTGGCAACAGGGAACACTGAAGCTTTCTTT.

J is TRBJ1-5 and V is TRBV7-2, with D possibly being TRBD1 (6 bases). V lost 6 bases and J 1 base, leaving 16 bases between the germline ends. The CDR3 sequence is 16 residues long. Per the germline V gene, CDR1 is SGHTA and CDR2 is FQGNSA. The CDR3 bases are TGTGCCAGCAGTCCAGAGGGGGGGCGAAGCAATCAGCCCCAGCATTTT. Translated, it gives CASSPEGGRSNQPQHF.

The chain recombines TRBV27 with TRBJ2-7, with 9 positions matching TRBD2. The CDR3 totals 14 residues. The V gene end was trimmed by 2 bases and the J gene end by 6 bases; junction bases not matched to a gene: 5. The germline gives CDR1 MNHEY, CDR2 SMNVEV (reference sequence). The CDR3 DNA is TGTGCCAGCAGTTTACTAGCGGGAAAGAGCGAGCAGTACTTC. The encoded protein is CASSLLAGKSEQYF.